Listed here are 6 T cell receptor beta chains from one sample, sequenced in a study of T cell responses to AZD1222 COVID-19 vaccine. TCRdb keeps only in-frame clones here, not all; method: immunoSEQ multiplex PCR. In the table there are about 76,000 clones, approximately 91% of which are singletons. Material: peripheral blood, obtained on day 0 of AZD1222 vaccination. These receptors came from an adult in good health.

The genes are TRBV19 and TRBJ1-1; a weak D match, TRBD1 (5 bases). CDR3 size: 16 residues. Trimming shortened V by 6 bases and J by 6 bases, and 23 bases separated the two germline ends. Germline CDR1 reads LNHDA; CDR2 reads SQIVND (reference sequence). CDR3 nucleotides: TGTGCCAGTAGGGGGCAGCCGCTCCCGGGGGTGGCTGAAGCTTTCTTT. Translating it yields CASRGQPLPGVAEAFF.

The CDR3: CASTRDPDPQGAGELFF. DNA for the CDR3: TGTGCCAGCACGCGGGATCCGGACCCCCAGGGCGCCGGGGAGCTGTTTTTT. The rearrangement links TRBV4-2 to TRBJ2-2; TRBD2 might be the D (6 bases). This CDR3 is 17 amino acids long. The V end lost 7 bases, the J end lost 6 bases, and 24 bases lay between the germline ends. Germline V gives CDR1 LGHNA, CDR2 YNFKEQ.

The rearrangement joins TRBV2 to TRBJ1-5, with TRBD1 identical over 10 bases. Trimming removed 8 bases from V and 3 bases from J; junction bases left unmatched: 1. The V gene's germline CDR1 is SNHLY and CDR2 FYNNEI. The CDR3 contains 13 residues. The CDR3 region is CASGTGDNQPQHF. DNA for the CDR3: TGTGCCAGCGGGACAGGGGACAATCAGCCCCAGCATTTT.

CDR3 amino acids: CASSSNRLDRQNQPQHF. CDR3 sequence (DNA): TGTGCCAGCAGCTCTAACCGATTGGACAGACAGAATCAGCCCCAGCATTTT. The chain links TRBV7-9 to TRBJ1-5, with D possibly TRBD1 on 6 matching bases. Trimming left V 4 bases short and J 4 bases short, with 20 bases between. The V gene's germline CDR1 is SEHNR and CDR2 FQNEAQ (reference sequence). The CDR3 has 17 amino acids.

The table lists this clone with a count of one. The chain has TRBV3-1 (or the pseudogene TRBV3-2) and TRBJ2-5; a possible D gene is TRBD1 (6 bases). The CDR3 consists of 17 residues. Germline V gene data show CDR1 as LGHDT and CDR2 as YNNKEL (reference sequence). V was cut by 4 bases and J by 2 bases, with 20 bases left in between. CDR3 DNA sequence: TGTGCCAGCAGCCTAGGGGGATCCTGGTCCACTCAAGAGACCCAGTACTTC. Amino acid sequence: CASSLGGSWSTQETQYF.

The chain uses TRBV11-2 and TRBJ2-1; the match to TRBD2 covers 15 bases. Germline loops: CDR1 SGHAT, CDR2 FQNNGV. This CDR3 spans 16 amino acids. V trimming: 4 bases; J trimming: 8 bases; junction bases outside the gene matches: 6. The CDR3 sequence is CASSSRTSGGAYEQFF. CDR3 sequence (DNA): TGTGCCAGCAGCTCGCGGACTAGCGGGGGGGCTTATGAGCAGTTCTTC.